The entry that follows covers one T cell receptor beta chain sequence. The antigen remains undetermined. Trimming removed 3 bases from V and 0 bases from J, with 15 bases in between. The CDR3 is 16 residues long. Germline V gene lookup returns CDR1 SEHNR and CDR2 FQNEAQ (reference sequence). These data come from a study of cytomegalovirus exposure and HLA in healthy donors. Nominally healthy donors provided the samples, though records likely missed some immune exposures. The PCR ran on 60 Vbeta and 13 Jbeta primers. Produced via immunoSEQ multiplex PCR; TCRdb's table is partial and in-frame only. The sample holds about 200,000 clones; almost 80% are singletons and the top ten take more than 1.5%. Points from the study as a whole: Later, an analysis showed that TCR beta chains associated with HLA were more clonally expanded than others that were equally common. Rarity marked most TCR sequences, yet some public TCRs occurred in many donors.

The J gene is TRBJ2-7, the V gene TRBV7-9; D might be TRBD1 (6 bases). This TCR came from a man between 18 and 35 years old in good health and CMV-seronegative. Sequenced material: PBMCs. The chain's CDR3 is CASSFGGAAASYEQYF. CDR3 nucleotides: TGTGCCAGCAGCTTTGGGGGCGCAGCGGCCTCCTACGAGCAGTACTTC.